This TCR beta chain was sequenced in a study of T-cell reconstitution after alpha-beta-depleted transplantation in children. Unique molecular identifiers were used to barcode this TCRbeta library. TCRdb passed the PCR reads through MiXCR, listing each CDR3 protein once. The sample consists of 600,000 to 700,000 distinct CDR3 sequences, roughly 15% of them appearing once. The germline V and J ends were trimmed by 2 bases and 8 bases, with 6 bases remaining between them. This CDR3 contains 12 residues. The V gene's germline CDR1 is MNHEY and CDR2 SMNVEV (reference sequence). This clonotype turned up a few times.

The chain employs TRBV27 and TRBJ2-2, with D hard to call. This material consisted of PBMCs from the stem cell graft donor, taken from the stem cell graft. This TCR was sampled from a human donor who donated a stem cell graft to a child with acute myeloid leukemia. CDR3 nucleotide sequence: TGTGCCAGCAGTTTACCCCCTGGGGAGCTGTTTTTT. Translated, it gives CASSLPPGELFF.